This T cell receptor (beta chain) was sequenced for a study of T cells after yellow fever vaccination. The study, taken as a whole, reports: Peaking on day 5 versus 15, the secondary response was faster but weaker. Once the booster was given, most primary-vaccination clones reappeared, at 95% to 98% for CD4 and over 70% for CD8.

This clonotype occurred a few times. What it recognizes is unknown. From the 5' RACE reads, TCRdb called clonotypes with MiXCR, one entry per CDR3 protein. Among more than 450,000 distinct CDR3 sequences listed, less than 25% were seen once. The V segment lost 6 bases and the J segment 10 bases; nucleotides outside the gene matches: 12. Germline CDR1 is LNHDA and CDR2 is SQIVND (reference sequence). The CDR3 is 14 residues long. The gene calls are TRBV19 and TRBJ1-1; 9 bases map to TRBD1. The TCR was taken from a man in his late teens or twenties who received the YFV17D yellow fever vaccine. This specimen consisted of PBMCs, obtained roughly 20 days after the first yellow fever vaccination. The CDR3: CASRNYGTGRSAFF. The DNA for the CDR3 is TGTGCCAGTAGGAACTACGGGACAGGGAGGTCAGCTTTCTTT.